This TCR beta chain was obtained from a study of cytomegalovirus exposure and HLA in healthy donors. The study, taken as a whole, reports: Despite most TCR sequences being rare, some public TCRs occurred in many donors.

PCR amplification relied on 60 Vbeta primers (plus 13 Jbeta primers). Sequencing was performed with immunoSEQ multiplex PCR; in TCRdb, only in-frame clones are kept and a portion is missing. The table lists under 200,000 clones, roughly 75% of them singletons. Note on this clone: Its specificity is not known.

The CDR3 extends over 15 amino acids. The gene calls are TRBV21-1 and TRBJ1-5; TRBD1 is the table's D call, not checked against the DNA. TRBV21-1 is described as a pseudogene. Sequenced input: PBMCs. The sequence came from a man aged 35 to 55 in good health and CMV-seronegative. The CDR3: CASSKVHCSNQPQHF. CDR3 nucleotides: TGTGCCAGCAGCAAAGTTCATTGTAGCAATCAGCCCCAGCATTTT.